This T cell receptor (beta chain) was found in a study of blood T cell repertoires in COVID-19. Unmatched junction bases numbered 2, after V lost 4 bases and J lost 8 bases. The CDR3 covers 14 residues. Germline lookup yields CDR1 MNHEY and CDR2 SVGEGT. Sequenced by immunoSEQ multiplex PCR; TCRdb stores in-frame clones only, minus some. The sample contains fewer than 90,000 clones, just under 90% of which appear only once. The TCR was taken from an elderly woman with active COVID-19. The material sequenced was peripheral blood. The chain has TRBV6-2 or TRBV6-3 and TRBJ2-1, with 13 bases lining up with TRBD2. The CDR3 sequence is CASSLGLAGDEQFF. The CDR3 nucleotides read TGTGCCAGCAGTTTAGGACTAGCGGGAGATGAGCAGTTCTTC.